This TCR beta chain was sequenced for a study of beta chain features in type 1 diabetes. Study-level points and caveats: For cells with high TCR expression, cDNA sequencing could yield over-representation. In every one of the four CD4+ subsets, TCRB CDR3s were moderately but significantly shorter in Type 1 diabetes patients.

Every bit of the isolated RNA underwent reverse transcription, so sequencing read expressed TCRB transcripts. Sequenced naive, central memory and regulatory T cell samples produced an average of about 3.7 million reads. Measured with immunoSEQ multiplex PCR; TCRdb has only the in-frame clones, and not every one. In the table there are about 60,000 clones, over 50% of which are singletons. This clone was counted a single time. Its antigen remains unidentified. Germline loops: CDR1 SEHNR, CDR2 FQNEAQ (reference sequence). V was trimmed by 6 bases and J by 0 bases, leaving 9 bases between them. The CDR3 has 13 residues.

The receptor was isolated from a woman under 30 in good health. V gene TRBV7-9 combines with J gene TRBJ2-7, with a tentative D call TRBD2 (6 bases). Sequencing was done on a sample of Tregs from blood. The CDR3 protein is CASRLDYSYEQYF. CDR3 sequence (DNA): TGTGCCAGCAGATTGGACTACTCCTACGAGCAGTACTTC. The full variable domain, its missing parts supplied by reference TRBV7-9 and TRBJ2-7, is DTGVSQNPRHKITKRGQNVTFRCDPISEHNRLYWYRQTLGQGPEFLTYFQNEAQLEKSRLLSDRFSAERPKGSFSTLEIQRTEQGDSAMYLCASRLDYSYEQYFGPGTRLTVT.